The clone carrying this T cell receptor (beta chain) came up once. The antigen remains undetermined. The junction departs from the called germline gene at one end, perhaps through a read error. Germline CDR1 and CDR2: SEHNR and FQNEAQ (reference sequence). The CDR3 consists of 14 residues. These data belong to a study of cytomegalovirus exposure and HLA in healthy donors. The study's findings and limits: HLA allele associations emerged for around 15,000 TCR beta sequences in a later analysis, at 0.05 false discovery rate. Researchers reported in a later analysis that a missense DCLRE1C variant was tied to TCR beta V- and J-gene trimming.

60 Vbeta and 13 Jbeta primers were used in PCR. Original data processing: A follow-up analysis tallied approximately 85 million unique TCR beta chains, roughly 11 million shared. Sequencing was performed with immunoSEQ multiplex PCR; in TCRdb, only in-frame clones are kept and a portion is missing. The V and J calls and clone size are taken from that table; D and trimming were inferred from the DNA. The data hold roughly 120,000 clones, with approximately 80% observed a single time. This clonotype was obtained from a man aged 45-60 years in good health and CMV-seronegative. The rearrangement links TRBV7-9 to TRBJ1-1; possibly TRBD1 for D (5 bases). Specimen: PBMCs. The CDR3: CSSSLGGVNTEAFF. The DNA of the CDR3 is TGTTCCAGCAGCTTGGGGGGGGTGAACACTGAAGCTTTCTTT. Full variable domain (rest looked up from reference TRBV7-9 and TRBJ1-1): DTGVSQNPRHKITKRGQNVTFRCDPISEHNRLYWYRQTLGQGPEFLTYFQNEAQLEKSRLLSDRFSAERPKGSFSTLEIQRTEQGDSAMYLCSSSLGGVNTEAFFGQGTRLTVV.